These T cell receptor beta chains were read from a single sample in a study of yellow fever vaccine responses in identical twins. TCRdb independently ran MiXCR on the RT-PCR reads; one entry per CDR3 protein. This table has under 20,000 distinct CDR3 sequences, around 76% appearing once. Here the sequenced sample was T cells from blood (PBMCs), unsorted or a sorted subset (not recorded which), taken before or after yellow fever vaccination (not recorded which). These receptors came from a woman aged 18 to 35 who received the yellow fever vaccine. CDR3s leave out the opening cysteine and the closing phenylalanine or tryptophan.

V gene: TRBV29-1; CDR3 length: 12; J gene: TRBJ2-3; CDR3 protein: SVDSGINTDTQY
V gene: TRBV18; CDR3 length: 14; J gene: TRBJ1-1; CDR3 protein: ASSPSRQGTATEAF
V gene: TRBV7-2; CDR3 length: 11; J gene: TRBJ1-1; CDR3 protein: ASSLGHRTEAF
V gene: TRBV12-3/TRBV12-4; CDR3 length: 13; J gene: TRBJ2-7; CDR3 protein: ASSVGGGGPYEQY
V gene: TRBV20-1; CDR3 length: 12; J gene: TRBJ2-2; CDR3 protein: SARYGLGTGELF
V gene: TRBV11-3; CDR3 length: 14; J gene: TRBJ2-3; CDR3 protein: ASSAGLAGGTDTQY
V gene: TRBV13; CDR3 length: 13; J gene: TRBJ1-3; CDR3 protein: ASRVDGTSGNTIY
V gene: TRBV9; CDR3 length: 14; J gene: TRBJ2-1; CDR3 protein: ASSSNTNLGYNEQF
V gene: TRBV29-1; CDR3 length: 10; J gene: TRBJ2-7; CDR3 protein: SVGAQTYEQY
V gene: TRBV11-3; CDR3 length: 12; J gene: TRBJ2-7; CDR3 protein: ASSLSRATYEQY
V gene: TRBV5-6; CDR3 length: 14; J gene: TRBJ2-1; CDR3 protein: ASSLAMRSSYNEQF
V gene: TRBV29-1; CDR3 length: 11; J gene: TRBJ2-5; CDR3 protein: SVDGLAKETQY
V gene: TRBV10-3; CDR3 length: 17; J gene: TRBJ2-1; CDR3 protein: AISQLPTPLLSSYNEQF
V gene: TRBV15; CDR3 length: 15; J gene: TRBJ2-1; CDR3 protein: ATSRDTGASRYNEQF
V gene: TRBV20-1; CDR3 length: 11; J gene: TRBJ1-1; CDR3 protein: SARGPSDTEAF
V gene: TRBV2; CDR3 length: 12; J gene: TRBJ2-7; CDR3 protein: ASSDSGPIYEQY
V gene: TRBV10-3; CDR3 length: 12; J gene: TRBJ1-2; CDR3 protein: AIRTQVAAYGYT
V gene: TRBV4-2; CDR3 length: 14; J gene: TRBJ2-1; CDR3 protein: ASSPTLAGGFNEQF
V gene: TRBV2; CDR3 length: 10; J gene: TRBJ2-7; CDR3 protein: ASSEESDEQY
V gene: TRBV28; CDR3 length: 14; J gene: TRBJ2-5; CDR3 protein: ASRTQQGHVAETQY
V gene: TRBV20-1; CDR3 length: 14; J gene: TRBJ2-5; CDR3 protein: SARHLAGGDQETQY
V gene: TRBV20-1; CDR3 length: 15; J gene: TRBJ1-5; CDR3 protein: SARERGMGYGYQPQH
V gene: TRBV18; CDR3 length: 12; J gene: TRBJ2-2; CDR3 protein: ASSQLGNTGELF
V gene: TRBV7-6; CDR3 length: 13; J gene: TRBJ2-5; CDR3 protein: ASSLAQGSRETQY
V gene: TRBV20-1; CDR3 length: 11; J gene: TRBJ2-2; CDR3 protein: SARVKAAGELF
V gene: TRBV19; CDR3 length: 11; J gene: TRBJ2-2; CDR3 protein: ASCDRATGELF
V gene: TRBV3-1; CDR3 length: 13; J gene: TRBJ1-2; CDR3 protein: ASSLGQGAAYGYT
V gene: TRBV11-2; CDR3 length: 13; J gene: TRBJ1-6; CDR3 protein: ASSSSDGYNSPLH
V gene: TRBV5-1; CDR3 length: 12; J gene: TRBJ1-2; CDR3 protein: ASSLDRGLSGYT
V gene: TRBV4-1; CDR3 length: 13; J gene: TRBJ1-3; CDR3 protein: ASSPMGVSGNTIY
V gene: TRBV11-3; CDR3 length: 12; J gene: TRBJ2-7; CDR3 protein: ASSLVRGGSEQY
V gene: TRBV5-6; CDR3 length: 10; J gene: TRBJ2-1; CDR3 protein: ASSFQDDEQF
V gene: TRBV29-1; CDR3 length: 12; J gene: TRBJ1-1; CDR3 protein: SVEGQGAWAEAF
V gene: TRBV7-7; CDR3 length: 12; J gene: TRBJ2-1; CDR3 protein: ASSLALGDNEQF
V gene: TRBV19; CDR3 length: 14; J gene: TRBJ2-6; CDR3 protein: ATSNSVGSGANVLT
V gene: TRBV11-2; CDR3 length: 13; J gene: TRBJ2-7; CDR3 protein: ASSLLAGVGYEQY
V gene: TRBV7-9; CDR3 length: 12; J gene: TRBJ2-7; CDR3 protein: ASSPAGLGYEQY
V gene: TRBV10-3; CDR3 length: 14; J gene: TRBJ2-5; CDR3 protein: ATSDGGTGGAETQY
V gene: TRBV29-1; CDR3 length: 11; J gene: TRBJ2-3; CDR3 protein: SVADRGADTQY
V gene: TRBV15; CDR3 length: 16; J gene: TRBJ2-2; CDR3 protein: ATSRDRKPGQGTGELF
V gene: TRBV6-5; CDR3 length: 13; J gene: TRBJ1-5; CDR3 protein: ASSYSIGEGQPQH
V gene: TRBV20-1; CDR3 length: 12; J gene: TRBJ2-3; CDR3 protein: SASSGLASDTQY
V gene: TRBV20-1; CDR3 length: 9; J gene: TRBJ2-3; CDR3 protein: SASHGGLSP
V gene: TRBV4-1; CDR3 length: 13; J gene: TRBJ2-1; CDR3 protein: ASSHLRDIPDEQF
V gene: TRBV12-2; CDR3 length: 15; J gene: TRBJ2-1; CDR3 protein: ASRLRIRGTGRNEQF
V gene: TRBV5-1; CDR3 length: 14; J gene: TRBJ2-4; CDR3 protein: ASSVEPSIAKNIQY
V gene: TRBV3-1; CDR3 length: 11; J gene: TRBJ1-6; CDR3 protein: ASSQGPNSPLH
V gene: TRBV7-9; CDR3 length: 13; J gene: TRBJ1-1; CDR3 protein: ASSNRTGKNTEAF